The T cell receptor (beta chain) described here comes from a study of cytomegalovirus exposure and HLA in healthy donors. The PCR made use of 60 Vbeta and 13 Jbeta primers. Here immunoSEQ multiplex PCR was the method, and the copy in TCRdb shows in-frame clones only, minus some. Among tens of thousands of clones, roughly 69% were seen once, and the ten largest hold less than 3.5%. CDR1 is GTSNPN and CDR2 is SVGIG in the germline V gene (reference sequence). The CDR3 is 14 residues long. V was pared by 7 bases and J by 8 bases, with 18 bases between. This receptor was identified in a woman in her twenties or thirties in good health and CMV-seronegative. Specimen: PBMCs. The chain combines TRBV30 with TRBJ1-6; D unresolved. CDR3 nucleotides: TGTGCCTCGCCCGGGCCTGCGAGGGATTCACCCCTCCACTTT. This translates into CASPGPARDSPLHF. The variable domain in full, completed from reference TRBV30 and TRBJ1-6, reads SQTIHQWPATLVQPVGSPLSLECTVEGTSNPNLYWYRQAAGRGLQLLFYSVGIGQISSEVPQNLSASRPQDRQFILSSKKLLLSDSGFYLCASPGPARDSPLHFGNGTRLTVT.